These 15 T cell receptor beta chains were all obtained from the same sample, sequenced in a study of blood T cell repertoires in COVID-19. Libraries were prepared by immunoSEQ multiplex PCR; TCRdb keeps only in-frame clonotypes and omits some of them. Of about 240,000 clones in the sample, more than 75% were seen once. Specimen: PBMCs or T cells enriched from blood (not recorded which). Source of these receptors: a woman aged 35 to 49 with acute COVID-19.

The chain employs TRBV7-8 and TRBJ2-1; TRBD2 aligns across 11 bases. The CDR3 totals 13 residues. Germline CDR1 and CDR2: SGHVS and FQNEAQ. J lost 8 bases, V lost 8 bases, and 5 bases had no gene match. CDR3 in DNA: TGTGCCAGCTCCGAGGGACTAGCGGATGAGCAGTTCTTC. As protein: CASSEGLADEQFF.

The rearrangement joins TRBV2 to TRBJ1-1; TRBD1 agrees at 7 bases. V was pared by 7 bases and J by 4 bases, with 3 bases of the junction left unmatched. This CDR3 region has 12 residues. CDR1 is SNHLY, CDR2 FYNNEI, per germline. The CDR3 loop reads CASNHRGTEAFF. The CDR3 nucleotides read TGTGCCAGCAATCACAGGGGCACTGAAGCTTTCTTT. Looking up the rest from reference TRBV2 and TRBJ1-1 gives the full variable domain: EPEVTQTPSHQVTQMGQEVILRCVPISNHLYFYWYRQILGQKVEFLVSFYNNEISEKSEIFDDQFSVERPDGSNFTLKIRSTKLEDSAMYFCASNHRGTEAFFGQGTRLTVV.

The chain carries TRBV11-3 and TRBJ2-5; possibly TRBD2 for D (5 bases). Trimming removed 5 bases at V and 6 bases at J, with 13 bases between. Looked up from germline, CDR1 is SGHNT and CDR2 is YENEEA. This CDR3 is built from 13 residues. The CDR3 loop is CASSTGVGQTQYF. Here the CDR3 DNA reads TGTGCCAGCAGCACCGGGGTCGGCCAGACCCAGTACTTC.

The chain employs TRBV19 and TRBJ1-1, with D possibly TRBD1 on 6 matching bases. The CDR3 is 15 residues long. The germline V gene encodes CDR1 LNHDA and CDR2 SQIVND (reference sequence). V lost 8 bases and J lost 7, with 23 bases in between. CDR3: CASSLFTGLNGEAFF. The CDR3 bases are TGTGCCAGTTCCCTATTTACAGGGCTCAACGGTGAAGCTTTCTTT.

This clone was seen a handful of times. The chain combines TRBV23-1 with TRBJ2-2; possibly TRBD2 for D (6 bases). TRBV23-1 carries the ORF label, with uncertain function. V lost 4 bases to trimming and J lost 1 base, with 13 bases between them. The CDR3 loop spans 16 amino acids. CDR3 DNA: TGCGCCAGCAGTCGGCGCCGGGACTTGAACACCGGGGAGCTGTTTTTT. Translating it yields CASSRRRDLNTGELFF.

This rearrangement joins TRBV3-1 (or the pseudogene TRBV3-2) to TRBJ2-7; D is possibly TRBD2 (5 bases). There are 13 residues in the CDR3. Germline-derived CDR1 and CDR2 are LGHDT and YNNKEL (reference sequence). V gave up 5 bases and J gave up 5 bases, with 13 bases separating them. The CDR3 reads CASSNSIGDEQYF. CDR3 coding DNA: TGTGCCAGCAGCAACTCGATCGGGGACGAGCAGTACTTC.

V and J are TRBV3-1 (or the pseudogene TRBV3-2) and TRBJ2-3; 11 bases are shared with TRBD2. The CDR3 is 19 amino acids. Germline trimming cut 0 bases from V and 3 bases from J; bases unmatched to any gene: 11. Germline V CDR1 and CDR2: LGHDT, YNNKEL (reference sequence). CDR3 loop: CASSQDGGASGRFTDTQYF. The DNA of the CDR3 is TGTGCCAGCAGCCAAGATGGGGGGGCTAGCGGGAGGTTTACAGATACGCAGTATTTT.

V and J are TRBV6-2 or TRBV6-3 and TRBJ2-7; D is unresolved. Between the trimmed V and J ends, which lost 2 bases and 4 bases, there was a span of 3 bases. The germline gives CDR1 MNHEY, CDR2 SVGEGT. The CDR3 is made up of 11 amino acids. The DNA of the CDR3 is TGTGCCAGCAGTTACGCGTACGAGCAGTACTTC. It codes for CASSYAYEQYF.

The chain recombines TRBV20-1 with TRBJ1-5; D is undetermined. V lost 3 bases to trimming and J lost 5 bases, with 11 bases between them. This CDR3 region has 13 residues. CDR1 and CDR2 (germline): DFQATT, SNEGSKA (reference sequence). This CDR3 is CSASAGVHQPQHF. In DNA, the CDR3 is TGCAGTGCTAGTGCTGGAGTCCATCAGCCCCAGCATTTT.

V and J are TRBV5-1 and TRBJ2-3; 8 positions agree with TRBD1. Trimming at V came to 0 bases and at J to 3 bases, leaving 9 bases not matched to a gene. This CDR3 contains 17 residues. Germline CDR1 is SGHRS and CDR2 is YFSETQ. The CDR3 protein is CASSLVPGGAGTDTQYF. Here the CDR3 DNA reads TGCGCCAGCAGCTTGGTCCCAGGGGGCGCCGGTACAGATACGCAGTATTTT.

V gene TRBV10-1 combines with J gene TRBJ1-5; the D gene is possibly TRBD1 (5 bases). The V end lost 2 bases, the J end lost 4 bases, and 18 bases lay between the germline ends. Germline V gene lookup returns CDR1 WNHNN and CDR2 SYGVQD (reference sequence). The CDR3 is made up of 17 amino acids. The CDR3 sequence: CASSEGALQGGNQPQHF. The CDR3 DNA sequence: TGCGCCAGCAGTGAGGGGGCCCTGCAGGGAGGGAATCAGCCCCAGCATTTT.

The chain uses TRBV20-1 and TRBJ1-1, with D hard to call. V lost 3 bases to trimming and J lost 7 bases, with 9 bases between them. Germline V gene lookup returns CDR1 DFQATT and CDR2 SNEGSKA (reference sequence). The CDR3 has 11 amino acids. The CDR3 sequence: CSASGQDEAFF. The CDR3 DNA reads TGCAGTGCTAGTGGGCAGGATGAAGCTTTCTTT.

This chain links TRBV2 with TRBJ2-1; 10 bases agree with TRBD1. V was pared by 0 bases and J by 9 bases, with 8 bases of the junction left unmatched. CDR3 size: 16 residues. CDR1 and CDR2 (germline): SNHLY, FYNNEI. CDR3 sequence reads: CASSEALGTGEVEQFF. The CDR3 DNA reads TGTGCCAGCAGTGAAGCGCTTGGGACAGGGGAAGTTGAGCAGTTCTTC.

The chain links TRBV6-1 to TRBJ2-1; 10 bases fit TRBD1. Germline V gene sequence: CDR1 MNHNS, CDR2 SASEGT. There are 16 residues in the CDR3. The V segment lost 4 bases and the J segment 2 bases; nucleotides outside the gene matches: 5. In DNA form, the CDR3 reads TGTGCCAGCAGTGCCGGGGGACAGGGGCCCTACAATGAGCAGTTCTTC. This encodes CASSAGGQGPYNEQFF.

The V gene is TRBV5-1, the J gene TRBJ2-1; 9 bases match TRBD2. V dropped 1 base and J dropped 5; count of bases not matched to a gene: 4. The CDR3 has 15 amino acids. Looked up from germline, CDR1 is SGHRS and CDR2 is YFSETQ. The CDR3: CASSLIAGENNEQFF. Here the CDR3 DNA reads TGCGCCAGCAGCTTGATAGCGGGAGAGAACAATGAGCAGTTCTTC.